One TCR beta chain is described in this entry. What it recognizes is unknown. The V gene lost 7 bases and the J gene lost 3 bases, with 9 bases spanning the gap. The CDR3 extends over 13 amino acids. Germline values: CDR1 KGHDR, CDR2 SFDVKD. The record originates from a study of identical twins. The study's findings and limits: Conclusions were drawn cross-sectionally by statistical analysis, without following the same donors. Compared with models, monozygotic twins showed more out-of-frame TCR alpha sharing.

TCRdb reprocessed the 5' RACE reads with MiXCR, giving one entry per CDR3 protein. The data show about 490,000 distinct CDR3 sequences, with 13% to 15% seen just once and roughly 0.44% held by the top ten. This sample also appeared in a second study, on yellow fever vaccine responses in identical twins.

The V call is TRBV24-1, the J call TRBJ2-4, with D possibly matching TRBD1 (5 bases). Sequencing was carried out using CD4+ T cells sorted from blood. This clonotype was sampled from a woman under 30 in good health. The CDR3 reads CATRDNDKNIQYF. The DNA of the CDR3 is TGTGCCACCAGGGACAACGACAAAAACATTCAGTACTTC.